This T cell receptor beta chain was profiled in a study of beta chain features in type 1 diabetes. Comments on this clone: Antigen: not known.

Investigators reverse transcribed all isolated RNA, so they sequenced expressed TCRB transcripts. Some clones are missing from TCRdb's copy, which holds only in-frame ones; the method was immunoSEQ multiplex PCR. This table has about 740,000 clones, 13% appearing once. Overall study findings and caveats: All four CD4+ subsets from Type 1 diabetes patients carried moderately but significantly shorter TCRB CDR3s. Whether TCRB rearrangement is influenced by HLA type was left unresolved in this analysis.

V was cut by 2 bases and J by 4 bases, with 8 bases left in between. The CDR3 has 13 amino acids. Germline-derived CDR1 and CDR2 are MDHEN and SYDVKM. The J gene is TRBJ1-2, the V gene TRBV28; D uncertain. The origin of this receptor is a man between 18 and 35 years old with type 1 diabetes. The sample was naive CD4+ T cells from blood. The CDR3 reads CASSLKAVYGYTF. The CDR3 DNA reads as TGTGCCAGCAGTTTAAAAGCAGTCTATGGCTACACCTTC.